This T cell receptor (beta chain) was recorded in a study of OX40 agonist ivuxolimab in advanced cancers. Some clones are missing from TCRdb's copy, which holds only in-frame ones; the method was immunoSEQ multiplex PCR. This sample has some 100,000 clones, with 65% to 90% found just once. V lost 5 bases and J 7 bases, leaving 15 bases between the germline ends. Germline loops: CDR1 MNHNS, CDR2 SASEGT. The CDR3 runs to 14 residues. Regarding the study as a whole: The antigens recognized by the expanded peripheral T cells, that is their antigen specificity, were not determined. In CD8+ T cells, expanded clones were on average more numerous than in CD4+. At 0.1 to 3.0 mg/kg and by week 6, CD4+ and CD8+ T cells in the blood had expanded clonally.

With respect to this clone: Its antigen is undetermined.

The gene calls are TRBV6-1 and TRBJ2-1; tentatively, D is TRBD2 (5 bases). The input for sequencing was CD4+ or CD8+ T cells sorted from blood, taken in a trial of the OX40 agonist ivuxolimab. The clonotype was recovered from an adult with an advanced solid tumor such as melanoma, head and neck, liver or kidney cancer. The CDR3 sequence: CASSRQRFENEQFF. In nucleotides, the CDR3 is TGTGCCAGCAGTCGGCAGCGGTTCGAAAATGAGCAGTTCTTC.